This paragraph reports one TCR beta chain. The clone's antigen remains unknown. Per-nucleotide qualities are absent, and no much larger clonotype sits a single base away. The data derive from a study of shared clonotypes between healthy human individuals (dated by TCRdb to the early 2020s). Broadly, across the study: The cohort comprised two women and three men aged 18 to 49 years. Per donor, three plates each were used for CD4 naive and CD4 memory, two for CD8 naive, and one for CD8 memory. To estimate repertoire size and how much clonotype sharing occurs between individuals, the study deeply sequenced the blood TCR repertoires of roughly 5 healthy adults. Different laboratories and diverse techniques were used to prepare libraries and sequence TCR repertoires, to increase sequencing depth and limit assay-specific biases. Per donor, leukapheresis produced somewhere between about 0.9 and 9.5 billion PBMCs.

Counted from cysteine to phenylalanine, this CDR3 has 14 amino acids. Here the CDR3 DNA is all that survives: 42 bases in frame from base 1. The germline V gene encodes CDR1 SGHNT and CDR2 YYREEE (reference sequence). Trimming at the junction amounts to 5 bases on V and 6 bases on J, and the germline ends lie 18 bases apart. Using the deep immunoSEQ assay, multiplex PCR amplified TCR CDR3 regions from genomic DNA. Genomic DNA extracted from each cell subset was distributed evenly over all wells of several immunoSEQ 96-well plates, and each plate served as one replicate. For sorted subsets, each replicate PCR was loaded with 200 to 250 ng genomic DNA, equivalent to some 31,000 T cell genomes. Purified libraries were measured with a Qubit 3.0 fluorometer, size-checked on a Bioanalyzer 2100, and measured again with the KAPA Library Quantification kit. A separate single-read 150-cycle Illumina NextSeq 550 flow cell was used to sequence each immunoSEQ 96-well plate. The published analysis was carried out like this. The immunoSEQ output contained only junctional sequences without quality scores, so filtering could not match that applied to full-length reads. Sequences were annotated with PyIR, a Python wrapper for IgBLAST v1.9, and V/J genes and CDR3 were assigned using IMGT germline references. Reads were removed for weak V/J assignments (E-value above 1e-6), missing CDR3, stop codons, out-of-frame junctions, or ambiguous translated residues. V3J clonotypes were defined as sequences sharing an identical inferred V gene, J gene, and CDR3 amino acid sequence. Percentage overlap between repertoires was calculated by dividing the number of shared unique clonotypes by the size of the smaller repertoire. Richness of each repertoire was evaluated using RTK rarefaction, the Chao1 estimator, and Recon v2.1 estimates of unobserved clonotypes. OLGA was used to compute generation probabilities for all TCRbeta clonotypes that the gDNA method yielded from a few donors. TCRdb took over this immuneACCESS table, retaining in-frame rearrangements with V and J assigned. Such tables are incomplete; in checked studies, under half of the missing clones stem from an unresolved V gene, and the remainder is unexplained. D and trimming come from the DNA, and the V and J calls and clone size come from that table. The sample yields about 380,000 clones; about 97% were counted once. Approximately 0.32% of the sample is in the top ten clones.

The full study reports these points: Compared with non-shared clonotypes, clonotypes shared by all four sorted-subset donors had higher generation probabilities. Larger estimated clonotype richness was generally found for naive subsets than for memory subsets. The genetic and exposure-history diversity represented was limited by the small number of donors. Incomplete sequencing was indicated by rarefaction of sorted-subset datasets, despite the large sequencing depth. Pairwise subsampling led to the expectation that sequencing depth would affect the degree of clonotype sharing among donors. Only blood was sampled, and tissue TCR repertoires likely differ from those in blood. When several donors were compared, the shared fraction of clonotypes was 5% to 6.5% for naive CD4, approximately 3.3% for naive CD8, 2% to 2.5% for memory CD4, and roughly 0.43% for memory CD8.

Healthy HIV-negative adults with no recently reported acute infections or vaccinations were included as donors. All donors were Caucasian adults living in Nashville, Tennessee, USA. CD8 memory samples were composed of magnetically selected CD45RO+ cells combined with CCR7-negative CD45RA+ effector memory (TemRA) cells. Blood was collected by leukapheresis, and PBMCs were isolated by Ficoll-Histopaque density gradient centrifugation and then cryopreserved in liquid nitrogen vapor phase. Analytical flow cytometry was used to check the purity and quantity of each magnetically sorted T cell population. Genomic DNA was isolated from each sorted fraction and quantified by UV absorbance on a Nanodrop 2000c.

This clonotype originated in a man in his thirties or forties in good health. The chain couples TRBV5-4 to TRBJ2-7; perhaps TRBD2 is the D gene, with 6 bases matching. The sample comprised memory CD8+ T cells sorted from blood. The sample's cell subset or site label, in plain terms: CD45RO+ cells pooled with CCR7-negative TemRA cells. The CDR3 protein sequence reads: CASSSGAGLGEQYF. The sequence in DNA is TGTGCCAGCAGTTCGGGAGCGGGTTTGGGCGAGCAGTACTTC.